Here is one TCR beta chain with its context. The sample holds other DNA sequences that translate to the same CDR3. Data came from immunoSEQ multiplex PCR; TCRdb stores just in-frame clones and leaves some out. Altogether approximately 220,000 clones are present, 80% being singletons, with the ten largest covering over 7%. The entry originates in a study of blood T cell repertoires in COVID-19. Study as a whole: PBMCs, B-cell-depleted T cells, or T cells provided the cDNA or gDNA that made up the material.

Losses at the gene ends were 3 bases for V and 9 bases for J; bases not matched to a gene: 4. CDR1 is MNHEY, CDR2 SVGAGI, per germline. CDR3 length: 15 residues. The study drew participants aged roughly 18 to 89 years from some 25 US areas. The TCR sequence derives from a middle-aged woman with acute COVID-19. Sequencing was done on a sample of PBMCs or T cells enriched from blood (not recorded which). This chain connects TRBV6-5 to TRBJ1-6, with TRBD1 matching over 11 bases. The CDR3 sequence: CASSYSGQGGSPLHF. The CDR3 bases are TGTGCCAGCAGTTATTCGGGACAGGGGGGTTCACCCCTCCACTTT.